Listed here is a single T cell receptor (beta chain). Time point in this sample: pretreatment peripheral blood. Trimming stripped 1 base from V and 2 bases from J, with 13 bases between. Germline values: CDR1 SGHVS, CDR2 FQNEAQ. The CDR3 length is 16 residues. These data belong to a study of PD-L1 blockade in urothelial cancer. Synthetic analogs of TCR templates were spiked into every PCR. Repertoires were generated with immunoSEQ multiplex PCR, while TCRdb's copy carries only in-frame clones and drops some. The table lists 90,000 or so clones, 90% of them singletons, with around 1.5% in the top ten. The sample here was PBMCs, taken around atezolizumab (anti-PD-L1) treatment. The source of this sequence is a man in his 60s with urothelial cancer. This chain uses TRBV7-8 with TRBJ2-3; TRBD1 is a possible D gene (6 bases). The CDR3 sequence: CASSLGQVAHTDTQYF. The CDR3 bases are TGTGCCAGCAGCTTAGGACAGGTTGCCCACACAGATACGCAGTATTTT.